A single sample gave rise to the 15 T cell receptor beta chains below, sequenced in a study of blood T cell repertoires in COVID-19. Generated by immunoSEQ multiplex PCR, the TCRdb table keeps only in-frame clones and is missing some. The sample shows hundreds of thousands of clones, 70% to 90% of them seen only once. The specimen sequenced was peripheral blood. All receptors derive from a man aged 35-49 years with acute or convalescent COVID-19.

This sequence joins TRBV4-1 and TRBJ2-1; 9 positions agree with TRBD2. CDR1 and CDR2 from the germline V gene are MGHRA and YSYEKL. The CDR3 totals 16 residues. The J segment lost 0 bases and the V segment lost 4 bases, leaving 4 bases of the junction unmatched. The CDR3 sequence: CASSPHSGSSYNEQFF. In DNA form, the CDR3 reads TGCGCCAGCAGCCCCCATAGCGGGAGCTCCTACAATGAGCAGTTCTTC.

The chain couples TRBV6-5 to TRBJ1-2; TRBD1 might be the D (6 bases). V dropped 6 bases and J dropped 4 bases, with 9 bases sitting between them. Germline V lookup: CDR1 MNHEY, CDR2 SVGAGI. CDR3 size: 12 residues. As DNA, the CDR3 is TGTGCCAGCAGACAGGGAGTCTATGGCTACACCTTC. Translated: CASRQGVYGYTF.

The genes are TRBV27 and TRBJ2-1, with 11 bases that match TRBD2. The germline CDR1 and CDR2 sequences are MNHEY and SMNVEV (reference sequence). V was clipped by 3 bases and J by 2 bases; unmatched bases: 12. This CDR3 is 19 amino acids long. Here the CDR3 reads CASSFRAASGGQPYNEQFF. In DNA, the CDR3 is TGTGCCAGCAGTTTTCGGGCGGCTAGCGGGGGGCAACCCTACAATGAGCAGTTCTTC.

This clone has a handful of counts. This chain uses TRBV5-8 with TRBJ1-2; TRBD1 aligns across 8 bases. This CDR3 contains 15 residues. With V trimmed by 4 bases and J by 0 bases, 5 bases remained unmatched. Per the germline V gene, CDR1 is SGHTS and CDR2 is YDEGEE. Written as DNA, the CDR3 is TGTGCCAGCAGCCTTACGACAGGGGCTAACTATGGCTACACCTTC. This codes for CASSLTTGANYGYTF. Full variable domain (remainder filled in from reference TRBV5-8 and TRBJ1-2): EAGVTQSPTHLIKTRGQQATLRCSPISGHTSVYWYQQALGLGLQFLLWYDEGEERNRGNFPPRFSGRQFPNYSSELNVNALELEDSALYLCASSLTTGANYGYTFGSGTRLTVV.

V gene TRBV13 combines with J gene TRBJ2-3; TRBD2 agrees at 9 bases. From germline, CDR1 is PRHDT and CDR2 FYEKMQ (reference sequence). The CDR3 loop spans 16 amino acids. After removal of 5 bases from V and 2 bases from J, the junction contained 8 bases not matched to a gene. The DNA for the CDR3 is TGTGCCAGCAGCATTAGCGGGGGCCCTTTCACAGATACGCAGTATTTT. Its translation is CASSISGGPFTDTQYF.

V and J are TRBV29-1 and TRBJ1-1; 8 nucleotides line up with TRBD1. Trimming took 7 bases from V and 0 from J; bases not matched to a gene: 4. Germline V CDR1 and CDR2: SQVTM, ANQGSEA. CDR3 size: 13 residues. The CDR3 spells CSAGQGLNTEAFF. The CDR3 DNA is TGCAGCGCAGGACAGGGACTGAACACTGAAGCTTTCTTT.

This chain joins TRBV29-1 and TRBJ1-2; TRBD1 matches 8 bases. V lost 2 bases, J lost 8 bases, and 4 bases stayed unmatched. The germline V gene has CDR1 SQVTM and CDR2 ANQGSEA. CDR3 length: 12 amino acids. CDR3 region: CSVEPPGGGYTF. Here the CDR3 DNA reads TGCAGCGTTGAACCACCAGGGGGCGGCTACACCTTC.

This chain uses TRBV19 with TRBJ2-7; 10 nucleotides line up with TRBD1. The CDR3 totals 15 residues. Trimming at V came to 4 bases and at J to 6 bases, leaving 9 bases not matched to a gene. CDR1 LNHDA and CDR2 SQIVND come from the germline V gene (reference sequence). Here the CDR3 reads CASSTSGTGATEQYF. The CDR3 nucleotides read TGTGCCAGTAGTACATCCGGGACAGGGGCGACCGAGCAGTACTTC.

The V gene is TRBV19, the J gene TRBJ1-1; 7 bases are shared with TRBD1. Germline V gives CDR1 LNHDA, CDR2 SQIVND (reference sequence). The CDR3 is 13 residues long. V lost 4 bases to trimming and J lost 4 bases; unmatched junction nucleotides: 3. The CDR3 loop is CASSTGGITEAFF. In nucleotides, the CDR3 is TGTGCCAGTAGTACAGGGGGTATCACTGAAGCTTTCTTT.

V usage is TRBV5-1 and J usage is TRBJ1-5; D perhaps matches TRBD1 (6 bases). V gave up 1 base and J gave up 9 bases, with 14 bases separating them. The germline V gene encodes CDR1 SGHRS and CDR2 YFSETQ. The CDR3 spans 14 residues. CDR3 residues: CASSLSPQGSPQHF. DNA for the CDR3: TGCGCCAGCAGCTTGTCCCCCCAGGGGTCGCCCCAGCATTTT.

This chain joins TRBV6-5 and TRBJ2-3, with D possibly being TRBD2 (6 bases). Germline CDR1 and CDR2: MNHEY and SVGAGI. V lost 5 bases and J 1 base, leaving 10 bases between the germline ends. This CDR3 comprises 14 residues. The CDR3 spells CASSLTGGTDTQYF. The CDR3 region has the DNA TGTGCCAGCAGTCTAACGGGGGGCACAGATACGCAGTATTTT.

The chain couples TRBV4-3 to TRBJ1-1; D is unclear. CDR3 length: 15 residues. Trimming stripped 3 bases from V and 0 bases from J, with 11 bases between. The germline V gene encodes CDR1 LGHNA and CDR2 YSLEER. For the CDR3, the DNA is TGCGCCAGCAGCCACGGGGAACTCATGAACACTGAAGCTTTCTTT. Protein sequence: CASSHGELMNTEAFF.

The chain couples TRBV9 to TRBJ1-2; 8 nucleotides line up with TRBD1. The CDR3 is 14 residues long. The V gene end was trimmed by 4 bases and the J gene end by 7 bases; junction bases not matched to a gene: 9. The germline CDR1 and CDR2 sequences are SGDLS and YYNGEE. The CDR3 DNA follows: TGTGCCAGCAGCTCTCGACAGGGGTATGGTGGCTACACCTTC. It specifies CASSSRQGYGGYTF.

This chain joins TRBV5-1 and TRBJ1-1, with D unclear. The CDR3 covers 14 residues. The V and J ends lost 0 bases and 3 bases respectively, with 9 bases between them. CDR1 SGHRS and CDR2 YFSETQ come from the germline V gene. CDR3 in amino acids: CASSLDRSYTEAFF. CDR3 sequence (DNA): TGCGCCAGCAGCTTGGATCGGTCTTACACTGAAGCTTTCTTT.

The genes are TRBV11-2 and TRBJ2-5; 9 bases are a match to TRBD1. Germline CDR1 is SGHAT and CDR2 is FQNNGV. V lost 5 bases, J lost 3 bases, and 10 bases stayed unmatched. The CDR3 consists of 16 residues. CDR3 DNA: TGTGCCAGCAGCCCACTGAGACAGGGGGGGGAAGAGACCCAGTACTTC. Translating gives CASSPLRQGGEETQYF. Filled out from reference TRBV11-2 and TRBJ2-5, the complete variable domain reads EAGVAQSPRYKIIEKRQSVAFWCNPISGHATLYWYQQILGQGPKLLIQFQNNGVVDDSQLPKDRFSAERLKGVDSTLKIQPAKLEDSAVYLCASSPLRQGGEETQYFGPGTRLLVL.